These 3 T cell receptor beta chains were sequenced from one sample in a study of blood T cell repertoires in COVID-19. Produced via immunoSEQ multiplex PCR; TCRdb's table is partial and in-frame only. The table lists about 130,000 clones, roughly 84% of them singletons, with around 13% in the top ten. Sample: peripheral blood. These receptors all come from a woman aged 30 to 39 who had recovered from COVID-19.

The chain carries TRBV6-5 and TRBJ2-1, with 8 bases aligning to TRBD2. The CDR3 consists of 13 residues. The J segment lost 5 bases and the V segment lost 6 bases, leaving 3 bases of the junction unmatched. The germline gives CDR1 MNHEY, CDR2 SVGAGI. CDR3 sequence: CASRAGGNNEQFF. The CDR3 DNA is TGTGCCAGCAGGGCGGGGGGAAACAATGAGCAGTTCTTC.

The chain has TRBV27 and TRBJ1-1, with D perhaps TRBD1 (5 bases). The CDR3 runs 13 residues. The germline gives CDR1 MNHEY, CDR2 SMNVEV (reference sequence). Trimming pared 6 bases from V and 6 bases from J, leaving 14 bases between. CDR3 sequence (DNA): TGTGCCAGCAGCCCAGGGTATCGGGCTGAAGCTTTCTTT. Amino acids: CASSPGYRAEAFF.

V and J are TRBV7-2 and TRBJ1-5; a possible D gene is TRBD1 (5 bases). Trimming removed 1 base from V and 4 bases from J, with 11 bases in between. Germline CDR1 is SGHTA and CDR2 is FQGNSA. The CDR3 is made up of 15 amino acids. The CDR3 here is CASSLGRGGNQPQHF. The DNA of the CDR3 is TGTGCCAGCAGCTTAGGGCGGGGGGGTAATCAGCCCCAGCATTTT.